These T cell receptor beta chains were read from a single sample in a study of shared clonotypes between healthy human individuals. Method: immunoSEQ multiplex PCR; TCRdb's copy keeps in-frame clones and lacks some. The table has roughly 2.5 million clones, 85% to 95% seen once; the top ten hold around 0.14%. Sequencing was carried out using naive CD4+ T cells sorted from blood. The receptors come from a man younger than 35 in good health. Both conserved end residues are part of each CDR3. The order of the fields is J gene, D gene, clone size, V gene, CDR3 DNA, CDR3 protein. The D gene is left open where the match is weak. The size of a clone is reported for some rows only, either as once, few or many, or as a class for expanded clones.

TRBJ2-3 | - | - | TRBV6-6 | TGTGCCAGCGTGAGGCTGGCTAGCACAGATACGCAGTATTTT | CASVRLASTDTQYF
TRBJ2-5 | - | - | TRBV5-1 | TGCGCCAGCAGCTTGGAGGCAAGCCAAGAGACCCAGTACTTC | CASSLEASQETQYF
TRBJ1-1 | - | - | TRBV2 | TGTGCCAGCAGCGGGACCCCCGGCAACACTGAAGCTTTCTTT | CASSGTPGNTEAFF
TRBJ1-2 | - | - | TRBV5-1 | TGCGCCAGCAGCTTGGTGGCAGACTACGGCGGAGACTACACCTTC | CASSLVADYGGDYTF
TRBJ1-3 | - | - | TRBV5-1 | TGCGCCAGCAGCTTGGATATTGGAAACACCATATATTTT | CASSLDIGNTIYF
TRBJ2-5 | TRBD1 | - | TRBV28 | TGTGCCAGCAGTTTACTCGTTTGGGACAGGGGGGAGACCCAGTACTTC | CASSLLVWDRGETQYF
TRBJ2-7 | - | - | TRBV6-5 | TGTGCCAGCAGCTACCTTACTAGGGGTAGCTCCTACGAGCAGTACTTC | CASSYLTRGSSYEQYF
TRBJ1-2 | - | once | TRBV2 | TGTGCCAGCAGGCTGAACAGCTATGGCTACACCTTC | CASRLNSYGYTF
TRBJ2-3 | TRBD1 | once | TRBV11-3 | TGTGCCAGCAGCTCCGGACAGGGCTTAGACTGGGGCACAGATACGCAGTATTTT | CASSSGQGLDWGTDTQYF
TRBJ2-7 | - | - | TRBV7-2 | TGTGCCAGCAGCCTCATGACAGGTTCCTACGAGCAGTACTTC | CASSLMTGSYEQYF
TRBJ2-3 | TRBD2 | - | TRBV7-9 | TGTGCCAGCAGCTTAACGGGGGGAGGCACAGATACGCAGTATTTT | CASSLTGGGTDTQYF
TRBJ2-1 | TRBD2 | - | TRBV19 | TGTGCCAGTAGTATTAGCGGGAGGGATTTGGTAAGGAATGAGCAGTTCTTC | CASSISGRDLVRNEQFF
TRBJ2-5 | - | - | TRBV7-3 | TGTGCCAGCAGCTTAAACCGTTATGGGGAGACCCAGTACTTC | CASSLNRYGETQYF
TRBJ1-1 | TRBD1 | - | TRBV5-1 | TGCGCCAGCAGCTTGGTGGGAGACAGGGCGGAAGCTTTCTTT | CASSLVGDRAEAFF
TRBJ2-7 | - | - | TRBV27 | TGTGCCAGCAGTTTAATTCTTGTGAACGAGCAGTACTTC | CASSLILVNEQYF
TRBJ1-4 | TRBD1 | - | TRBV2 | TGTGCCAGCATTGAACAGGGGAGAGGTGAAAAACTGTTTTTT | CASIEQGRGEKLFF
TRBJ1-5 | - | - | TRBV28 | TGTGCCAGCAGTTTAGTAGGTCAGCCCCAGCATTTT | CASSLVGQPQHF
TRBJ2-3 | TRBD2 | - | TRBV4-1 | TGCGCCAGCAGCCAAGTGAAAAGCGGGGACACAGATACGCAGTATTTT | CASSQVKSGDTDTQYF
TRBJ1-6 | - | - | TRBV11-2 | TGTGCCAGCAGCTTAGTGCTGGTATATTCCTATAATTCACCCCTCCACTTT | CASSLVLVYSYNSPLHF
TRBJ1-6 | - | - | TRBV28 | TGTGCCAGCAGTCAAGCAGGGGCTTCCTATAATTCACCCCTCCACTTT | CASSQAGASYNSPLHF
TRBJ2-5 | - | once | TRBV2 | TGTGCCAGCAGTGACGAGGAGACCCAGTACTTC | CASSDEETQYF
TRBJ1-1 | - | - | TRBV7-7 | TGTGCTAGCAGCCGGACAGCGAACACTGAAGCTTTCTTT | CASSRTANTEAFF
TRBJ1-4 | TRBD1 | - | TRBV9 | TGTGCCAGCAGCGTAGGACAGGGATGGGTCGAAAAACTGTTTTTT | CASSVGQGWVEKLFF
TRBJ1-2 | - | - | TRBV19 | TGTGCCAGTAGCCCCATTACAGGGAACTATGGCTACACCTTC | CASSPITGNYGYTF
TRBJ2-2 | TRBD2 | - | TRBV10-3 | TGTGCCATCAGGGTCGGGGTAGCGGGAGACACCGGGGAGCTGTTTTTT | CAIRVGVAGDTGELFF
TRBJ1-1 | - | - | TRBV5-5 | TGTGCCAGCAGCTTGAGGGGGGACTTTTCCCTCCACACTGAAGCTTTCTTT | CASSLRGDFSLHTEAFF
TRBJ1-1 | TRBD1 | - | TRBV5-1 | TGCGCCAGCAGCCCGGGACAGGGGGCCGCTGAAGCTTTCTTT | CASSPGQGAAEAFF
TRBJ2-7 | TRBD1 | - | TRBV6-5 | TGTGCCAGCAGCCCGACAGGGAGCTCCTACGAGCAGTACTTC | CASSPTGSSYEQYF
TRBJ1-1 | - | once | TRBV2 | TGTGCCAGCAGTGAGCCGTACGGGGGGTATAGAACTGAAGCTTTCTTT | CASSEPYGGYRTEAFF
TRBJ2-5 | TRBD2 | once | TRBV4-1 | TGCGCCAGCAGCCAAGATTCTCGATTTCCGGGACTAGCGGGAGGGACTCAAGAGACCCAGTACTTC | CASSQDSRFPGLAGGTQETQYF
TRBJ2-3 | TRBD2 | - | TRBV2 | TGTGCCAGCAGGGAGCGGGAGGGCCCAGATACGCAGTATTTT | CASREREGPDTQYF
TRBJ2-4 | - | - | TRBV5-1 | TGCGCCAGCAGCTTGGGCCGCCAAAACATTCAGTACTTC | CASSLGRQNIQYF
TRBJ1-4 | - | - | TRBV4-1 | TGCGCCAGCAGCCTGGACGGTGAAAAACTGTTTTTT | CASSLDGEKLFF
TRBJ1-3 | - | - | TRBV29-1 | TGCAGCGTTGAAGATCCGGGCAGGGCGGGAAACACCATATATTTT | CSVEDPGRAGNTIYF
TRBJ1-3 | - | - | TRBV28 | TGTGCCAGCAGCCGACCCGGGACACCCTCTGGAAACACCATATATTTT | CASSRPGTPSGNTIYF
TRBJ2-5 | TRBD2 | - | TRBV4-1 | TGCGCCAGCAGCCAGACGACTAGCGGTCAAGAGACCCAGTACTTC | CASSQTTSGQETQYF
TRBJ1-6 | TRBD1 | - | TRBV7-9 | TGTGCCAGCAGCCCGCTTGGACAGGACGGGCGGACACCCCTCCACTTT | CASSPLGQDGRTPLHF
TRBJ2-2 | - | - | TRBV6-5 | TGTGCCAGCAGTTACGTGGGGGGCGCGGGGACCGGGGAGCTGTTTTTT | CASSYVGGAGTGELFF
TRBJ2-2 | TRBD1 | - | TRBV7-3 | TGTGCCAGCAGCGTTGAGGGACAGGGCGTAGGCGGGGAGCTGTTTTTT | CASSVEGQGVGGELFF
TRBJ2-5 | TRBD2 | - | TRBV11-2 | TGTGCCAGCACATTTGGGACTAGCGGGAGGGGGCAAGAGACCCAGTACTTC | CASTFGTSGRGQETQYF
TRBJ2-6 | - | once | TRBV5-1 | TGCGCCAGCAGCCAACAGGGCGTGGGGGCCAACGTCCTGACTTTC | CASSQQGVGANVLTF
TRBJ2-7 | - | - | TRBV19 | TGTGCCAGTAGGGCCAGGAAGACCTACGAGCAGTACTTC | CASRARKTYEQYF
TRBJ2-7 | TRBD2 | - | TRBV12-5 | TGTGCTAGTGGTCCGCGGTGGGGTAGCGGGGGCGAGCAGTACTTC | CASGPRWGSGGEQYF
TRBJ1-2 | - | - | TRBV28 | TGTGCCAGCCGAGCCGTACTGGCCACTTATGGCTACACCTTC | CASRAVLATYGYTF
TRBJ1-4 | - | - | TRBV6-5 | TGTGCCAGCAGTTTCTTAAATCATGAAAAACTGTTTTTT | CASSFLNHEKLFF
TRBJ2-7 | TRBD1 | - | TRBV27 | TGTGCCAGCAGGCCGGGACAGGGCTACGAGCAGTACTTC | CASRPGQGYEQYF
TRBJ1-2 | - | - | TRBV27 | TGTGCCAGCAGTTTATTTACAGGCAATAGTGGCTACACCTTC | CASSLFTGNSGYTF
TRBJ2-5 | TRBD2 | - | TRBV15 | TGTGCCACCAGCAGAGGTGCCGGACTAGCGGGAGGGGAGACCCAGTACTTC | CATSRGAGLAGGETQYF
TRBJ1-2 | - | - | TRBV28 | TGTGCCAGCAGTCCCGGCGGAAACTATGGCTACACCTTC | CASSPGGNYGYTF
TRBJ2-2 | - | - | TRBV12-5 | TGTGCTAGTGTTTCGGGTCCCGGGGAGCTGTTTTTT | CASVSGPGELFF
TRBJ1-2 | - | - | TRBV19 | TGTGCCAGTAGTTTACAAGTCGGCTATGGCTACACCTTC | CASSLQVGYGYTF
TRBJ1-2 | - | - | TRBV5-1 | TGCGCCAGCAGCCCGACAGCTACCGTAGCTAACTATGGCTACACCTTC | CASSPTATVANYGYTF
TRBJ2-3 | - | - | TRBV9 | TGTGCCAGCAGCGCTCCCGGGACTTCCACGCAGTATTTT | CASSAPGTSTQYF
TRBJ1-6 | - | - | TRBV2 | TGTGCCAGCAGTGACCCGGCCAGGGTGTCCTATAATTCACCCCTCCACTTT | CASSDPARVSYNSPLHF
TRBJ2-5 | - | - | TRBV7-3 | TGTGCCAGCAGCTTAGTTAGGCCCCAAGAGACCCAGTACTTC | CASSLVRPQETQYF
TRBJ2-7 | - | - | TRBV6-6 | TGTGCCAGCAGTGTATCGGGACATAGAACCTACGAGCAGTACTTC | CASSVSGHRTYEQYF
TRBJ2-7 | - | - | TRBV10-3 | TGTGCCATCAGTGAGTCGTGGGACCTTCGCTACGAGCAGTACTTC | CAISESWDLRYEQYF
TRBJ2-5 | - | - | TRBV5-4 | TGTGCCAGCAGCTTGAGGGGGGGCGCCCAAGAGACCCAGTACTTC | CASSLRGGAQETQYF
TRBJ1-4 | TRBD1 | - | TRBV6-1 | TGTGCCAGCAGTGACCTGGACAGGGGGTATGAAAAACTGTTTTTT | CASSDLDRGYEKLFF
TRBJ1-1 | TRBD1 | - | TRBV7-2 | TGTGCCAGCAGCTCAAGCCGGGACAGGTCCGTAATGCGAGCTTTCTTT | CASSSSRDRSVMRAFF